This T cell receptor (beta chain) stems from a study of T cells after yellow fever vaccination. A process of 5'RACE template switching, which added a universal primer site and UMIs, was used to make TCR cDNA. TCRdb re-called the 5' RACE reads through MiXCR, storing one row per CDR3 protein. The sample lists hundreds of thousands of distinct CDR3 sequences; approximately 9% were seen once. This clonotype was detected only a few times. The V and J ends lost 6 bases and 4 bases respectively, with 10 bases between them. The length of the CDR3 is 13 residues. The source material was PBMCs, sampled on the day of the first yellow fever vaccination. This receptor was identified in a man aged 18 to 29 who received the YFV17D yellow fever vaccine. V is TRBV12-3 or TRBV12-4 and J is TRBJ1-3; D gene ambiguous. The CDR3 loop reads CASSPGRGNTIYF. CDR3 DNA: TGTGCCAGCAGCCCCGGACGGGGAAACACCATATATTTT.